The clone carrying this T cell receptor beta chain was seen a few times. V was pared by 3 bases and J by 0 bases, with 11 bases between. This CDR3 has 15 residues. The record originates from a study of response to subunit inactivated influenza vaccine. MiXCR was run by TCRdb on the RT-PCR reads, yielding one entry per CDR3 protein. In the table there are under 550,000 distinct CDR3 sequences, 6.5% to 8% of which are singletons. The receptor's source is a man aged 50 to 69 who received an inactivated influenza vaccine. The sample was PBMCs from blood, taken 23 to 25 months after vaccination. The chain carries TRBV12-3 or TRBV12-4 and TRBJ1-1; a weak D match, TRBD1 (5 bases). The CDR3 spells CASSFPGRMNTEAFF. The CDR3 DNA sequence: TGTGCCAGCAGTTTCCCGGGACGGATGAACACTGAAGCTTTCTTT.